A selection of T cell receptor beta chains follows, all from one sample in a study of low-dose radiotherapy and immunotherapy resistance in tumors. TCRdb re-analysed the reads in MiXCR, keeping a single row per CDR3 protein. The repertoire holds about 39,000 distinct CDR3 sequences, with roughly 30% as singletons. Sequencing used PBMCs, obtained before treatment. Receptors were obtained from a male donor with gallbladder cancer. Both conserved end residues are part of each CDR3. The D gene is left open where the match is weak. Where a row states a size, it is once, few, many or the class of an expanded clone; other rows omit it.

j_call d_call clone_size v_call cdr3_aa cdr3_nt
TRBJ2-7 TRBD1 many TRBV7-2 CASSPGTGSGYEQYF TGTGCCAGCAGCCCAGGGACAGGTTCGGGGTACGAGCAGTACTTC
TRBJ1-2 - many TRBV5-4 CASSWTTGGYTF TGTGCCAGCAGCTGGACCACGGGGGGCTACACCTTC
TRBJ1-5 TRBD1 - TRBV20-1 CSAGQGGFNQPQHF TGCAGTGCTGGACAGGGGGGCTTTAATCAGCCCCAGCATTTT
TRBJ2-5 - few TRBV25-1 CASSETGPGQGRKTQYF TGTGCCAGCAGTGAGACAGGACCTGGACAAGGCCGGAAGACCCAGTACTTC
TRBJ2-1 TRBD2 - TRBV6-2/TRBV6-3 CASSYSVATSGRGEQFF TGTGCCAGCAGTTACTCAGTCGCGACTAGCGGGAGGGGTGAGCAGTTCTTC
TRBJ2-5 - few TRBV29-1 CSVFEGTQETQYF TGCAGCGTTTTTGAGGGTACGCAAGAGACCCAGTACTTC
TRBJ2-1 TRBD1 - TRBV7-9 CASSLGLSGGRYNEQFF TGTGCCAGCAGCTTAGGGTTGTCAGGGGGCCGATACAATGAGCAGTTCTTC
TRBJ2-7 - few TRBV9 CASSVATGLDEQYF TGTGCCAGCAGCGTAGCTACGGGTCTGGACGAGCAGTACTTC
TRBJ2-5 - many TRBV3-1 CASSQERFGSDSETQYF TGTGCCAGCAGCCAAGAACGGTTTGGTAGCGACTCGGAGACCCAGTACTTC
TRBJ2-7 TRBD1 - TRBV27 CASSPRAGGPYEQYF TGTGCCAGCAGTCCCAGGGCAGGGGGCCCCTACGAGCAGTACTTC
TRBJ2-7 - many TRBV28 CASSLSPLYEQYF TGTGCCAGCAGTTTGTCCCCCCTCTACGAGCAGTACTTC
TRBJ2-1 - many TRBV20-1 CSARDNSFSYNEQFF TGCAGTGCTAGAGATAACAGCTTCTCCTACAATGAGCAGTTCTTC
TRBJ2-7 - - TRBV26 CASSPHSGTLDEQYF TGTGCCAGCAGCCCCCACTCCGGGACATTGGATGAGCAGTACTTC
TRBJ2-5 - many TRBV2 CASSELEGGTQYF TGTGCCAGCAGTGAACTAGAAGGGGGGACCCAGTACTTC
TRBJ2-7 - many TRBV3-1 CASSQGRLSYEQYF TGTGCCAGCAGCCAAGGACGGTTATCCTACGAGCAGTACTTC
TRBJ2-7 TRBD2 many TRBV5-4 CASSRAGGYEQYF TGTGCCAGCAGCCGAGCGGGGGGATACGAGCAGTACTTC
TRBJ1-2 - many TRBV10-3 CAISAQSNYGYTF TGTGCCATCAGTGCACAGTCTAACTATGGCTACACCTTC
TRBJ2-1 - - TRBV4-2 CASSQEGAGPNEQFF TGTGCCAGCAGCCAAGAGGGGGCGGGCCCCAATGAGCAGTTCTTC
TRBJ2-2 TRBD2 - TRBV5-1 CASSRKGLQGGTGELFF TGCGCCAGCAGCCGGAAGGGTCTTCAGGGAGGGACCGGGGAGCTGTTTTTT
TRBJ2-1 - many TRBV19 CASSIEGSSYNEQFF TGTGCCAGTAGTATTGAGGGGAGCTCCTACAATGAGCAGTTCTTC
TRBJ2-1 - - TRBV18 CASSPQGKEQFF TGTGCCAGCTCACCGCAGGGAAAGGAGCAGTTCTTC
TRBJ2-3 - - TRBV5-1 CASSLEGKLTDTQYF TGCGCCAGCAGCTTGGAAGGGAAGCTCACAGATACGCAGTATTTT
TRBJ1-5 - many TRBV28 CASSFPGVDNQPQHF TGTGCCAGCAGTTTTCCAGGAGTGGACAATCAGCCCCAGCATTTT
TRBJ1-4 - many TRBV5-1 CASSAGHLGATNEKLFF TGCGCCAGCAGCGCGGGACATTTGGGGGCAACTAATGAAAAACTGTTTTTT
TRBJ2-1 TRBD2 few TRBV2 CASSLESRGGLNEQFF TGTGCCAGCAGCTTAGAATCGCGGGGGGGCCTAAATGAGCAGTTCTTC
TRBJ2-5 TRBD2 many TRBV11-1 CASSFGSGGTQETQYF TGTGCCAGCAGCTTTGGTAGCGGGGGAACTCAAGAGACCCAGTACTTC
TRBJ2-3 TRBD2 many TRBV7-2 CASSLLAGGQSDTQYF TGTGCCAGCAGCCTCCTAGCGGGGGGCCAATCAGATACGCAGTATTTT
TRBJ2-7 - - TRBV3-1 CASSLRGAGYEQYF TGTGCCAGCAGCCTTCGAGGGGCTGGTTACGAGCAGTACTTC
TRBJ1-6 TRBD1 many TRBV12-3/TRBV12-4 CASSLMGQGFYSPLHF TGTGCCAGCAGTTTAATGGGACAGGGGTTTTATTCACCCCTCCACTTT
TRBJ2-5 - - TRBV11-2 CASSMSLPQYF TGTGCCAGCAGCATGAGTTTGCCTCAGTACTTC
TRBJ2-7 TRBD2 many TRBV27 CASSFNGLGEYEQYF TGTGCCAGCAGTTTTAATGGACTAGGGGAATACGAGCAGTACTTC
TRBJ2-6 TRBD1 - TRBV7-9 CTSSAEGQGANVLTF TGTACCAGCAGCGCTGAGGGACAGGGGGCCAACGTCCTGACTTTC
TRBJ2-7 TRBD2 many TRBV20-1 CSASSSGTSGYEQYF TGCAGTGCTAGTTCGTCAGGGACTAGCGGCTACGAGCAGTACTTC
TRBJ2-2 - many TRBV7-9 CARFVAGELFF TGTGCCAGGTTCGTCGCCGGGGAGCTGTTTTTT
TRBJ2-7 TRBD1 medium-sized TRBV28 CASRGTGSEQYF TGTGCCAGCAGGGGGACAGGGTCCGAGCAGTACTTC
TRBJ1-5 - medium-sized TRBV6-2/TRBV6-3 CASRGGLDSNQPQHF TGTGCCAGCAGGGGCGGACTAGACAGCAATCAGCCCCAGCATTTT
TRBJ2-2 - many TRBV11-2 CASSLGYTGELFF TGTGCCAGCAGCTTAGGGTACACCGGGGAGCTGTTTTTT
TRBJ2-5 - many TRBV27 CASSRDRLGTQYF TGTGCCAGCAGCCGAGACAGGCTGGGGACCCAGTACTTC
TRBJ1-1 - many TRBV5-6 CASSSGVGEAFF TGTGCCAGCAGCTCTGGTGTAGGTGAAGCTTTCTTT
TRBJ2-1 TRBD2 - TRBV5-1 CASSSLAGGSSSSYNEQFF TGCGCCAGTAGCTCGCTAGCGGGAGGTTCCTCTAGCTCCTACAATGAGCAGTTCTTC
TRBJ2-1 - medium-sized TRBV5-5 CASSFREGYNEQFF TGTGCCAGCAGCTTTAGGGAAGGGTACAATGAGCAGTTCTTC
TRBJ2-3 TRBD2 - TRBV7-3 CASSPGLAGGTDTQYF TGTGCCAGCAGCCCCGGACTAGCGGGGGGGACAGATACGCAGTATTTT
TRBJ2-5 TRBD1 - TRBV5-1 CASSLDRGEQYF TGCGCCAGCAGCTTGGACAGGGGTGAGCAGTACTTC
TRBJ2-5 - many TRBV28 CASSASGDPQETQYF TGTGCCAGCAGTGCCTCAGGTGACCCCCAAGAGACCCAGTACTTC
TRBJ2-5 TRBD1 - TRBV5-1 CASSFDRGGRQETQYF TGCGCCAGCAGCTTTGACAGGGGCGGCCGCCAAGAGACCCAGTACTTC